One sample yielded the 20 T cell receptor beta chains listed below, sequenced in a study of T cell repertoires in cytomegalovirus infection. One entry per CDR3 protein, called by TCRdb with MiXCR from the reads. The data hold more than 150,000 distinct CDR3 sequences, with approximately 19% observed a single time. Specimen: PBMCs. The origin of the receptors is a human donor in good health (CMV status not recorded). Some clones in this sample may be carry-over from other donors' samples.

This clonotype was seen more than once but under ten times. This sequence joins TRBV28 and TRBJ2-7; no reliable D call. The germline gives CDR1 MDHEN, CDR2 SYDVKM. The CDR3 spans 12 residues. The V end lost 2 bases, the J end lost 2 bases, and 4 bases lay between the germline ends. The CDR3 sequence is CASSLVTYEQYF. CDR3 nucleotides: TGTGCCAGCAGTTTAGTGACCTACGAGCAGTACTTC.

The rearrangement joins TRBV6-2 or TRBV6-3 to TRBJ2-1, with TRBD2 matching over 9 bases. Germline lookup yields CDR1 MNHEY and CDR2 SVGEGT. Trimming cost V 6 bases and J 8 bases; bases outside gene matches: 8. The CDR3 spans 14 residues. The CDR3 DNA reads TGTGCCAGCAGCCTAGGGACTAGCAGTCATGAGCAGTTCTTC. Its protein is CASSLGTSSHEQFF.

The J gene is TRBJ1-5, the V gene TRBV15, with D tentatively TRBD1 (5 bases). Looked up from germline, CDR1 is LNHNV and CDR2 is YYDKDF (reference sequence). V shed 5 bases and J shed 5 bases, with 22 bases lying between them. The length of the CDR3 is 17 residues. In nucleotides, the CDR3 is TGTGCCACCAGCGTGAGTGGGAGGAACAGGATAGATCAGCCCCAGCATTTT. Translated, it gives CATSVSGRNRIDQPQHF.

This clonotype has a handful of counts. V gene TRBV4-3 combines with J gene TRBJ2-1; 7 bases align to TRBD2. This CDR3 has 16 residues. Germline loops: CDR1 LGHNA, CDR2 YSLEER. V lost 0 bases and J lost 9; bases outside the gene matches: 11. The CDR3 loop is CASSQDLRLGGSEQFF. The CDR3 DNA sequence: TGCGCCAGCAGCCAAGATTTAAGACTTGGCGGGAGTGAGCAGTTCTTC.

Ten or more counts support this clonotype. The CDR3 protein is CASSFRGAGANVLTF. CDR3 bases: TGTGCCAGCAGCTTCCGGGGGGCCGGGGCCAACGTCCTGACTTTC. The rearrangement links TRBV7-9 to TRBJ2-6; possible D gene TRBD2, 7 bases. This CDR3 contains 15 residues. CDR1 and CDR2 (germline): SEHNR, FQNEAQ (reference sequence). The V end was cut by 3 bases, the J end by 4 bases, with 10 bases between. Looking up the rest from reference TRBV7-9 and TRBJ2-6 gives the full variable domain: DTGVSQNPRHKITKRGQNVTFRCDPISEHNRLYWYRQTLGQGPEFLTYFQNEAQLEKSRLLSDRFSAERPKGSFSTLEIQRTEQGDSAMYLCASSFRGAGANVLTFGAGSRLTVL.

This chain connects TRBV7-4 to TRBJ1-4; D is ambiguous. V lost 5 bases and J 8 bases, leaving 15 bases between the germline ends. This CDR3 is built from 14 residues. Germline loops: CDR1 SGHVT, CDR2 SQSDAQ. The CDR3 here is CASSPLSVREKLFF. In DNA, the CDR3 is TGTGCCAGCAGCCCCCTTAGTGTAAGAGAAAAACTGTTTTTT.

This clonotype occurred a few times. The chain joins TRBV20-1 to TRBJ1-5, with D possibly matching TRBD1 (5 bases). The germline CDR1 and CDR2 sequences are DFQATT and SNEGSKA (reference sequence). This CDR3 contains 14 residues. The V end was cut by 6 bases, the J end by 0 bases, with 12 bases between. The DNA for the CDR3 is TGCAGTGCCACCCGGGGACCTAGCAATCAGCCCCAGCATTTT. It specifies CSATRGPSNQPQHF.

This chain joins TRBV6-2 or TRBV6-3 and TRBJ2-2, with unresolved D. Trimming removed 6 bases at V and 4 bases at J, with 15 bases between. Germline V lookup: CDR1 MNHEY, CDR2 SVGEGT. CDR3 length equals 15 residues. DNA for the CDR3: TGTGCCAGCAGCCAATTCTTGAGTGCCACCGGGGAGCTGTTTTTT. It yields the protein CASSQFLSATGELFF.

This clonotype was picked up many times. The V and J genes are TRBV7-3 and TRBJ2-7; 7 nucleotides line up with TRBD2. Germline lookup yields CDR1 SGHTA and CDR2 FQGTGA. CDR3 length: 13 residues. V lost 5 bases, J lost 5 bases, and 6 bases stayed unmatched. CDR3 sequence: CASSSGLGDEQYF. In nucleotides, the CDR3 is TGTGCCAGCAGCAGCGGACTAGGGGACGAGCAGTACTTC. Based on the CDR3 plus reference TRBV7-3 and TRBJ2-7, the full variable domain is GAGVSQTPSNKVTEKGKYVELRCDPISGHTALYWYRQSLGQGPEFLIYFQGTGAADDSGLPNDRFFAVRPEGSVSTLKIQRTERGDSAVYLCASSSGLGDEQYFGPGTRLTVT.

This clonotype has ten or more counts. The chain couples TRBV6-4 to TRBJ2-3; possibly TRBD1 for D (6 bases). The CDR3 has 14 residues. Germline CDR1 reads MRHNA; CDR2 reads SNTAGT. V lost 6 bases, J lost 2 bases, and 12 bases lay in between. The CDR3 nucleotides read TGTGCCAGCAGCCGAGCAGGGGACACAGATACGCAGTATTTT. Translating gives CASSRAGDTDTQYF.

This clonotype was recorded many times. J is TRBJ2-1 and V is TRBV7-2; D possibly corresponds to TRBD1 (6 bases). CDR1 is SGHTA and CDR2 is FQGNSA in the germline V gene. The CDR3 runs to 15 residues. Trimming took 2 bases from V and 5 from J, leaving 13 bases between them. DNA for the CDR3: TGTGCCAGCAGCTTATTCGGACAGAGGGACAATGAGCAGTTCTTC. The encoded protein is CASSLFGQRDNEQFF.

In its sample, this clonotype was seen many times. This chain links TRBV7-2 with TRBJ2-5; D is perhaps TRBD1 or TRBD2 (5 bases each). Trimming removed 1 base from V and 4 bases from J, with 19 bases in between. The CDR3 runs 17 residues. CDR1 is SGHTA, CDR2 FQGNSA, per germline. The CDR3 DNA is TGTGCCAGCAGCTTAGTGGGGCTTTCTGTGGCGGGAGAGACCCAGTACTTC. Residues: CASSLVGLSVAGETQYF.

This chain connects TRBV7-3 to TRBJ1-1; D gene uncertain. CDR1 is SGHTA and CDR2 is FQGTGA in the germline V gene. V was cut by 5 bases and J by 0 bases, with 16 bases left in between. The CDR3 loop spans 16 amino acids. In nucleotides, the CDR3 is TGTGCCAGCAGCACGTCTCCCGGGATGTTGAACACTGAAGCTTTCTTT. Its translation: CASSTSPGMLNTEAFF.

A few counts support this clonotype. The chain links TRBV5-4 to TRBJ1-1, with D maybe TRBD1 (5 bases). Germline V gene data show CDR1 as SGHNT and CDR2 as YYREEE (reference sequence). The CDR3 has 14 amino acids. Trimming took 1 base from V and 4 from J, leaving 11 bases between them. The CDR3 region has the DNA TGTGCCAGCAGCTTGCAGGGCTCCGGCACTGAAGCTTTCTTT. Translating it yields CASSLQGSGTEAFF.

This chain uses TRBV7-8 with TRBJ2-2; the D call may be TRBD1 or TRBD2 (5 bases each). Looked up from germline, CDR1 is SGHVS and CDR2 is FQNEAQ. V was shortened by 0 bases and J by 7 bases, with 9 bases between the two germline ends. The CDR3 spans 14 residues. As DNA, the CDR3 is TGTGCCAGCAGCTTAGCGGGGGTTCACGGGGAGCTGTTTTTT. It yields the protein CASSLAGVHGELFF.

The chain has TRBV5-1 and TRBJ2-6; 13 bases align to TRBD2. The ends lost 4 bases at V and 1 base at J; junction bases unmatched: 5. The CDR3 is 18 residues long. The germline V gene has CDR1 SGHRS and CDR2 YFSETQ. The CDR3 here is CASSGRLAGGSGANVLTF. The CDR3 region has the DNA TGCGCCAGCAGCGGCCGACTAGCGGGAGGATCTGGGGCCAACGTCCTGACTTTC.

This clonotype occurred many times. This chain uses TRBV7-2 with TRBJ1-2; D not certain. The length of the CDR3 is 13 residues. Germline V gene lookup returns CDR1 SGHTA and CDR2 FQGNSA. V lost 0 bases to trimming and J lost 5 bases, with 7 bases between them. The CDR3 sequence: CASSLAYGYGYTF. The CDR3, as DNA: TGTGCCAGCAGCTTAGCGTACGGTTATGGCTACACCTTC.

This clonotype was seen repeatedly, ten times or more. The chain has TRBV7-2 and TRBJ2-7, with a weak D call TRBD1 (6 bases). The CDR3 length is 13 residues. V lost 5 bases and J lost 13, with 21 bases in between. Per germline, CDR1 SGHTA and CDR2 FQGNSA. CDR3 coding DNA: TGTGCCAGCAGCCACCCGGACAGATTTCTGCTATACTTC. Amino acids: CASSHPDRFLLYF.

There are many counts of this clonotype. The chain joins TRBV7-3 to TRBJ1-1; TRBD1 might be the D (6 bases). V lost 0 bases, J lost 3 bases, and 11 bases lay in between. Germline values: CDR1 SGHTA, CDR2 FQGTGA. There are 15 residues in the CDR3. CDR3 residues: CASSLTGTPDTEAFF. CDR3 nucleotides: TGTGCCAGCAGCTTAACCGGGACACCTGACACTGAAGCTTTCTTT.

The chain uses TRBV11-3 and TRBJ2-1; 10 bases are shared with TRBD2. Germline trimming cut 5 bases from V and 7 bases from J; bases unmatched to any gene: 5. This CDR3 contains 14 residues. CDR1 is SGHNT and CDR2 is YENEEA in the germline V gene. The CDR3: CASSDLAGVNEQFF. DNA for the CDR3: TGTGCCAGCAGCGATCTAGCGGGAGTTAATGAGCAGTTCTTC.